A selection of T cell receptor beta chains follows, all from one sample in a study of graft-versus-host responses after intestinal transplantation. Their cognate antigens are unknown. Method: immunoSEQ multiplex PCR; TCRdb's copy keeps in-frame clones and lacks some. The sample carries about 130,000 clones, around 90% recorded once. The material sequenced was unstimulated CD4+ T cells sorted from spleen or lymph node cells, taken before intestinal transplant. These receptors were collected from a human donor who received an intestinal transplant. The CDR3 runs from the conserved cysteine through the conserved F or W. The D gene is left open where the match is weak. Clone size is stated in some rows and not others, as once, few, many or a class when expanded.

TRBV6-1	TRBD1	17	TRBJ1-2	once	TGTGCCAGCAGTGAAGTGGCAGGGGGCGCTGGTGTCTATGGCTACACCTTC	CASSEVAGGAGVYGYTF
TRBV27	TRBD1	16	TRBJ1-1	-	TGTGCCAGCAGTTGGGGGAGGGGGCGGATGAACACTGAAGCTTTCTTT	CASSWGRGRMNTEAFF
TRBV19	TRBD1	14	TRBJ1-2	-	TGTGCCAGTAGTCCGGGACAGATAAACTATGGCTACACCTTC	CASSPGQINYGYTF
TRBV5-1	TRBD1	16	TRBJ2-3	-	TGCGCCAGCAGCTCCGGGACAGACTATAGCACAGATACGCAGTATTTT	CASSSGTDYSTDTQYF
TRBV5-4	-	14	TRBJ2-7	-	TGTGCCAGCAGCCGAGGACTGAGCTCCTACGAGCAGTACTTC	CASSRGLSSYEQYF
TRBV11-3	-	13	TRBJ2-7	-	TGTGCCAGCAGCCACGGGGCGACCTACGAGCAGTACTTC	CASSHGATYEQYF
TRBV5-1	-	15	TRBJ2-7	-	TGCGCCAGCAGCGCCACTCGGACTGCCGCCTACGAGCAGTACTTC	CASSATRTAAYEQYF
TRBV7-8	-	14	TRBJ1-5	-	TGTGCCAGCAGCTTAGCGGGGGGCAATCAGCCCCAGCATTTT	CASSLAGGNQPQHF
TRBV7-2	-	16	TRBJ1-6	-	TGTGCCAGCAGCTTAAATTCGCCAGCGAGTAATTCACCCCTCCACTTT	CASSLNSPASNSPLHF
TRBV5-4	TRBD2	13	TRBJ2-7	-	TGTGCCAGCAGCCCGGGGGGTGTGGACGAGCAGTACTTC	CASSPGGVDEQYF